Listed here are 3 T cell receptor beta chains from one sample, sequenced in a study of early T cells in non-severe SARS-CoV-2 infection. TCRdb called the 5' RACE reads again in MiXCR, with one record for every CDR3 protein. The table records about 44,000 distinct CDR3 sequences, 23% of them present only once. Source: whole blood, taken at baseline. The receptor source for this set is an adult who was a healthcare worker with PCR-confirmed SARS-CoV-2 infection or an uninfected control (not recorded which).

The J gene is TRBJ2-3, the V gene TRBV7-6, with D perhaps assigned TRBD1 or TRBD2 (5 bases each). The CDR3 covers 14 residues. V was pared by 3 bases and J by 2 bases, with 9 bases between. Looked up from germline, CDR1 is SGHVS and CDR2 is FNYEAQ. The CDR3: CASSFGGPTDTQYF. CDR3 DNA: TGTGCCAGCAGCTTTGGGGGTCCCACAGATACGCAGTATTTT.

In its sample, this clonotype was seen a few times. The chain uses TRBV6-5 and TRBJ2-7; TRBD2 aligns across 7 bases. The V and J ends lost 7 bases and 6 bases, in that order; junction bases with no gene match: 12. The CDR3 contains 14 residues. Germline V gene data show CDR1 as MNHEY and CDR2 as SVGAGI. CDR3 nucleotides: TGTGCCAGCATCTACCCGGGCCCGGGGGGCGAGCAGTACTTC. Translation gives CASIYPGPGGEQYF.

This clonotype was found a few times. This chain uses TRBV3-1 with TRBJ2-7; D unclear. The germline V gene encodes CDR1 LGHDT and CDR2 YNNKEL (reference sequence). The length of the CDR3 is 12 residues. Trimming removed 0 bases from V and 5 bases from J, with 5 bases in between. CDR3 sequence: CASSQDLDEQYF. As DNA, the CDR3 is TGTGCCAGCAGCCAAGATCTGGACGAGCAGTACTTC.